The 17 T cell receptor beta chains below all came from one sample that was sequenced in a study of PD-L1 blockade in urothelial cancer. The assay was immunoSEQ multiplex PCR, and TCRdb's table has in-frame clones only and misses some. The sample includes 70,000 to 75,000 clones, about 83% of them seen just once. Time point denoted: pretreatment peripheral blood. Here the sequenced sample was PBMCs, taken around atezolizumab (anti-PD-L1) treatment. These receptors all come from a woman aged 70 to 79 with urothelial cancer.

The chain joins TRBV5-5 to TRBJ1-4; no reliable D call. Germline assignment: CDR1 SGHKS and CDR2 YYEKEE (reference sequence). V lost 3 bases, J lost 0 bases, and 9 bases lay in between. The CDR3 runs 15 residues. The CDR3 region has the DNA TGTGCCAGCAGCTGGGAGCTTGCAACTAATGAAAAACTGTTTTTT. Translated, it gives CASSWELATNEKLFF. The full variable domain, rest sourced from reference TRBV5-5 and TRBJ1-4, is DAGVTQSPTHLIKTRGQQVTLRCSPISGHKSVSWYQQVLGQGPQFIFQYYEKEERGRGNFPDRFSARQFPNYSSELNVNALLLGDSALYLCASSWELATNEKLFFGSGTQLSVL.

V and J are TRBV11-2 and TRBJ2-7; D gene unclear. V shed 2 bases and J shed 7 bases, with 12 bases lying between them. The CDR3 runs to 13 residues. The germline gives CDR1 SGHAT, CDR2 FQNNGV. Written as DNA, the CDR3 is TGTGCCAGCAGCTTACTCCAACTAAGAGAGCAGTACTTC. Its translation is CASSLLQLREQYF.

The chain has TRBV11-2 and TRBJ2-2; TRBD1 matches 7 bases. Germline V CDR1 and CDR2: SGHAT, FQNNGV. The CDR3 length is 15 residues. Unmatched junction bases numbered 7, after V lost 6 bases and J lost 3 bases. CDR3 sequence reads: CASSRQGSHTGELFF. CDR3 bases: TGTGCCAGCAGTCGACAGGGTTCCCACACCGGGGAGCTGTTTTTT.

The V and J genes are TRBV27 and TRBJ2-2; tentatively, D is TRBD1 (5 bases). Germline V gives CDR1 MNHEY, CDR2 SMNVEV (reference sequence). Trimming took 3 bases from V and 7 from J, leaving 9 bases between them. This CDR3 is built from 13 residues. The CDR3 DNA follows: TGTGCCAGCAGTTTCCAGGGTTACGGGGAGCTGTTTTTT. Translation gives CASSFQGYGELFF.

V is TRBV28 and J is TRBJ1-5, with TRBD1 matching over 7 bases. Germline values: CDR1 MDHEN, CDR2 SYDVKM. This CDR3 has 16 amino acids. With 5 bases clipped from V and 6 bases from J, the junction kept 13 bases outside the gene matches. CDR3: CASSPYLRDRGQPQHF. Written as DNA, the CDR3 is TGTGCCAGCAGTCCCTATCTCCGGGACAGAGGTCAGCCCCAGCATTTT.

The chain joins TRBV18 to TRBJ2-1; unclear D gene. Trimming removed 0 bases from V and 4 bases from J, with 10 bases in between. Germline assignment: CDR1 KGHSH and CDR2 LQKENI. The CDR3 totals 15 residues. In DNA form, the CDR3 reads TGTGCCAGCTCACCACCGGGTAGCCGATACAATGAGCAGTTCTTC. Translated: CASSPPGSRYNEQFF.

By proportion, this clone is medium-sized (0.01 to 0.1%). The rearrangement uses TRBV9 and TRBJ1-1, with D hard to call. The CDR3 has 13 residues. Trimming removed 2 bases at V and 1 base at J, with 6 bases between. Germline CDR1 SGDLS, CDR2 YYNGEE. CDR3 nucleotide sequence: TGTGCCAGCAGCGTGAACAGGAACACTGAAGCTTTCTTT. Its protein product is CASSVNRNTEAFF. Looking up the rest from reference TRBV9 and TRBJ1-1 gives the full variable domain: DSGVTQTPKHLITATGQRVTLRCSPRSGDLSVYWYQQSLDQGLQFLIQYYNGEERAKGNILERFSAQQFPDLHSELNLSSLELGDSALYFCASSVNRNTEAFFGQGTRLTVV.

For the CDR3, the DNA is TGTGCCAGCAGTTACCTAGGGGGGAACACTGAAGCTTTCTTT. This encodes CASSYLGGNTEAFF. V is TRBV6-6 and J is TRBJ1-1; possibly TRBD1 for D (6 bases). V lost 2 bases and J lost 1, with 8 bases in between. The CDR3 has 14 residues. Per the germline V gene, CDR1 is MNHNY and CDR2 is SVGAGI (reference sequence).

The V and J genes are TRBV11-2 and TRBJ1-4; unclear D gene. This CDR3 is 13 amino acids long. Germline loops: CDR1 SGHAT, CDR2 FQNNGV. Trimming stripped 7 bases from V and 6 bases from J, with 12 bases between. CDR3 amino acids: CASNNRLDEKLFF. The CDR3 region has the DNA TGTGCCAGCAATAACAGATTGGATGAAAAACTGTTTTTT. Using reference TRBV11-2 and TRBJ1-4 for the parts outside the CDR3, the full variable domain is EAGVAQSPRYKIIEKRQSVAFWCNPISGHATLYWYQQILGQGPKLLIQFQNNGVVDDSQLPKDRFSAERLKGVDSTLKIQPAKLEDSAVYLCASNNRLDEKLFFGSGTQLSVL.

The chain recombines TRBV5-1 with TRBJ2-1; 8 nucleotides agree with TRBD1. The CDR3 loop spans 16 amino acids. Germline V lookup: CDR1 SGHRS, CDR2 YFSETQ. The V and J ends lost 4 bases and 0 bases, in that order; junction bases with no gene match: 6. CDR3 amino acids: CASSEGQGSSYNEQFF. For the CDR3, the DNA is TGCGCCAGCAGCGAAGGACAGGGAAGCTCCTACAATGAGCAGTTCTTC.

V and J are TRBV11-3 and TRBJ2-7, with 7 bases matching TRBD2. CDR3 length: 15 amino acids. CDR1 is SGHNT, CDR2 YENEEA, per germline. V lost 3 bases to trimming and J lost 2 bases; unmatched junction nucleotides: 7. The CDR3 reads CASSLGGSPPYEQYF. CDR3 DNA sequence: TGTGCCAGCAGCTTGGGCGGGAGCCCCCCCTACGAGCAGTACTTC. The full variable domain, with the rest looked up from reference TRBV11-3 and TRBJ2-7, is EAGVVQSPRYKIIEKKQPVAFWCNPISGHNTLYWYLQNLGQGPELLIRYENEEAVDDSQLPKDRFSAERLKGVDSTLKIQPAELGDSAVYLCASSLGGSPPYEQYFGPGTRLTVT.

This chain joins TRBV7-9 and TRBJ1-1; D unresolved. Between the trimmed V and J ends, which lost 2 bases and 5 bases, there was a span of 9 bases. There are 13 residues in the CDR3. Germline CDR1 and CDR2: SEHNR and FQNEAQ (reference sequence). For the CDR3, the DNA is TGTGCCAGCAGCTTAATTCGGGGAACTGAAGCTTTCTTT. This gives the protein CASSLIRGTEAFF.

This chain connects TRBV5-4 to TRBJ2-7, with 13 bases fitting TRBD2. The CDR3 sequence is 17 residues long. CDR1 and CDR2 from the germline V gene are SGHNT and YYREEE (reference sequence). Losses at the gene ends were 4 bases for V and 3 bases for J; bases not matched to a gene: 10. This chain's CDR3 is CASSGTSGTSYLYEQYF. CDR3 nucleotide sequence: TGTGCCAGCAGCGGGACTAGCGGGACGAGTTACCTCTACGAGCAGTACTTC.

Only a few counts were recorded for this clone. V gene TRBV15 combines with J gene TRBJ1-2; TRBD1 aligns across 7 bases. Germline V gene sequence: CDR1 LNHNV, CDR2 YYDKDF (reference sequence). This CDR3 is built from 14 residues. J was trimmed by 4 bases and V by 6 bases; bases with no gene match: 8. In nucleotides, the CDR3 is TGTGCCACCAGTCCAGACAGGGATCGCTATGGCTACACCTTC. Protein: CATSPDRDRYGYTF.

This clone appeared a few times. The chain couples TRBV7-9 to TRBJ2-3; unclear D gene. V was trimmed by 1 base and J by 1 base, leaving 9 bases between them. Germline V gives CDR1 SEHNR, CDR2 FQNEAQ (reference sequence). There are 15 residues in the CDR3. The CDR3 is CASSLDSVRTDTQYF. CDR3 in DNA: TGTGCCAGCAGCTTAGACAGTGTCCGCACAGATACGCAGTATTTT. Full variable domain (missing parts from reference TRBV7-9 and TRBJ2-3): DTGVSQNPRHKITKRGQNVTFRCDPISEHNRLYWYRQTLGQGPEFLTYFQNEAQLEKSRLLSDRFSAERPKGSFSTLEIQRTEQGDSAMYLCASSLDSVRTDTQYFGPGTRLTVL.

V gene TRBV5-1 combines with J gene TRBJ2-1; the D gene is possibly TRBD2 (6 bases). The CDR3 has 18 residues. Per the germline V gene, CDR1 is SGHRS and CDR2 is YFSETQ. With 0 bases removed from V and 3 bases from J, the gap between germline ends came to 19 bases. CDR3 sequence reads: CASSLVFGGGEDYNEQFF. CDR3 bases: TGCGCCAGCAGCTTGGTTTTCGGCGGAGGGGAGGACTACAATGAGCAGTTCTTC.

V gene TRBV5-1 combines with J gene TRBJ2-1, with 10 bases fitting TRBD2. Trimming cost V 5 bases and J 8 bases; bases outside gene matches: 13. This CDR3 is built from 16 residues. Germline loops: CDR1 SGHRS, CDR2 YFSETQ. This chain's CDR3 is CASSFSLAGASDEQFF. The CDR3, as DNA: TGCGCCAGCAGTTTCTCTCTAGCGGGGGCGAGCGATGAGCAGTTCTTC.